Here is one TCR beta chain with its context. The sample comes from a study of blood T cell repertoires in COVID-19. Study-level background: PBMCs, B-cell-depleted T cells, or T cells were the source of the cDNA or gDNA that made up the material.

Adults between about 18 and 89 years of age took part from 24 US areas. Donors were grouped by their self-reported clinical history. This CDR3 region has 14 residues. Trimming took 3 bases from V and 8 from J, leaving 14 bases between them. Germline V lookup: CDR1 KGHSH, CDR2 LQKENI. Profiling relied on immunoSEQ multiplex PCR, and the TCRdb table lists in-frame clones only, not all of them. This table has 200,000 to 250,000 clones, around 84% appearing once. The rearrangement joins TRBV18 to TRBJ2-1; TRBD1 might be the D (7 bases). The receptor comes from a woman between 50 and 59 years old who had recovered from COVID-19. Source material: PBMCs or T cells enriched from blood (not recorded which). Here the CDR3 reads CASSPAQGGDEQFF. CDR3 in DNA: TGTGCCAGCTCACCCGCCCAGGGGGGTGATGAGCAGTTCTTC. Combining the CDR3 with reference TRBV18 and TRBJ2-1 gives the whole variable domain NAGVMQNPRHLVRRRGQEARLRCSPMKGHSHVYWYRQLPEEGLKFMVYLQKENIIDESGMPKERFSAEFPKEGPSILRIQQVVRGDSAAYFCASSPAQGGDEQFFGPGTRLTVL.